Each of the 15 T cell receptor beta chains below was sequenced from the same sample in a study of blood T cell repertoires in COVID-19. This table comes from immunoSEQ multiplex PCR, and its TCRdb copy is limited to in-frame clones, with some not included. The data contain more than 250,000 clones, around 90% of them singletons. The source material was PBMCs or T cells enriched from blood (not recorded which). The source is a woman aged 25 to 39 who had recovered from COVID-19.

The chain employs TRBV6-2 or TRBV6-3 and TRBJ1-1; 10 nucleotides align to TRBD1. Germline-derived CDR1 and CDR2 are MNHEY and SVGEGT. The length of the CDR3 is 15 residues. V lost 4 bases and J lost 5; bases outside the gene matches: 7. DNA of the CDR3: TGTGCCAGCAGTTCGGGACAGGGGCTACTTACTGAAGCTTTCTTT. Protein product: CASSSGQGLLTEAFF.

This clone was observed once. This chain joins TRBV28 and TRBJ1-2; possibly TRBD1 for D (6 bases). There are 14 residues in the CDR3. Germline assignment: CDR1 MDHEN and CDR2 SYDVKM. V lost 6 bases to trimming and J lost 5 bases, with 16 bases between them. The CDR3 bases are TGTGCCAGCAGCGAAACAGGGCTTTCTTATGGCTACACCTTC. Its protein is CASSETGLSYGYTF.

V gene TRBV19 combines with J gene TRBJ2-1, with 12 nucleotides matching TRBD2. There are 16 residues in the CDR3. CDR1 and CDR2 from the germline V gene are LNHDA and SQIVND (reference sequence). V gave up 5 bases and J gave up 7 bases; unmatched junction bases: 9. CDR3 in amino acids: CASSPSLAGGWNEQFF. CDR3 nucleotides: TGTGCCAGTAGTCCCTCACTAGCGGGGGGTTGGAATGAGCAGTTCTTC.

This chain joins TRBV5-1 and TRBJ1-1; D not certain. The CDR3 contains 14 residues. CDR1 SGHRS and CDR2 YFSETQ come from the germline V gene. Trimming removed 0 bases from V and 5 bases from J, with 11 bases in between. The CDR3 DNA is TGCGCCAGCAGCTTGGGTCATGGGCGAACTGAAGCTTTCTTT. Amino acid sequence: CASSLGHGRTEAFF.

The CDR3 nucleotides read TGCGCCAGCAGCCAAGATCGCTCGCTAAACTATGGCTACACCTTC. It specifies CASSQDRSLNYGYTF. The chain joins TRBV4-1 to TRBJ1-2; no clear D. The CDR3 contains 15 residues. CDR1 and CDR2 (germline): MGHRA, YSYEKL. Deletions cut 0 bases from V and 2 bases from J, with 10 bases between.

The chain joins TRBV7-2 to TRBJ2-5; tentatively, D is TRBD2 (6 bases). CDR3 length: 15 residues. The V and J ends lost 2 bases and 5 bases respectively, with 15 bases between them. Germline values: CDR1 SGHTA, CDR2 FQGNSA. The CDR3 is CASSLSSRSGETQYF. CDR3 sequence (DNA): TGTGCCAGCAGCTTATCATCCAGAAGCGGGGAGACCCAGTACTTC.

The chain employs TRBV3-1 (or the pseudogene TRBV3-2) and TRBJ1-6, with 8 bases lining up with TRBD1. The CDR3 extends over 15 amino acids. Per the germline V gene, CDR1 is LGHDT and CDR2 is YNNKEL (reference sequence). V was clipped by 3 bases and J by 8 bases; unmatched bases: 6. CDR3 amino acids: CASSQAGTGYSPLHF. In nucleotides, the CDR3 is TGTGCCAGCAGCCAGGCCGGGACAGGCTATTCACCCCTCCACTTT.

This sequence joins TRBV7-2 and TRBJ2-3, with 10 bases matching TRBD1. V lost 5 bases, J lost 3 bases, and 5 bases stayed unmatched. The CDR3 is 15 residues long. From germline, CDR1 is SGHTA and CDR2 FQGNSA. This chain's CDR3 is CASSARDRGTDTQYF. The CDR3 coding sequence is TGTGCCAGCAGCGCCCGGGACAGGGGTACAGATACGCAGTATTTT. Full variable domain (remainder filled in from reference TRBV7-2 and TRBJ2-3): GAGVSQSPSNKVTEKGKDVELRCDPISGHTALYWYRQSLGQGLEFLIYFQGNSAPDKSGLPSDRFSAERTGGSVSTLTIQRTQQEDSAVYLCASSARDRGTDTQYFGPGTRLTVL.

The CDR3 nucleotides are TGTGCCAGCAGTGAAAGGGACATCGTTCAAGAGACCCAGTACTTC. This encodes CASSERDIVQETQYF. This chain links TRBV6-1 with TRBJ2-5; the D gene is possibly TRBD1 (6 bases). The CDR3 is 15 amino acids. Trimming removed 2 bases from V and 2 bases from J, with 12 bases in between. Germline assignment: CDR1 MNHNS and CDR2 SASEGT.

This sequence joins TRBV25-1 and TRBJ2-7; 7 positions match TRBD1. The CDR3 extends over 13 amino acids. V trimming: 5 bases; J trimming: 6 bases; junction bases outside the gene matches: 7. Germline-derived CDR1 and CDR2 are MGHDK and SYGVNS. In nucleotides, the CDR3 is TGTGCCAGCAGTTTAGGGGGCCGCTCCGAGCAGTACTTC. This gives the protein CASSLGGRSEQYF.

The chain joins TRBV4-3 to TRBJ1-4; D uncertain. From germline, CDR1 is LGHNA and CDR2 YSLEER. The length of the CDR3 is 13 residues. V lost 0 bases to trimming and J lost 11 bases, with 10 bases between them. CDR3 amino acids: CASSQDQAGKLFF. In DNA form, the CDR3 reads TGCGCCAGCAGCCAAGATCAAGCGGGGAAACTGTTTTTT.

The chain joins TRBV12-3 or TRBV12-4 to TRBJ2-5; 8 bases match TRBD2. The CDR3 is made up of 13 amino acids. V lost 5 bases and J lost 3; bases outside the gene matches: 2. The CDR3 reads CASSKLAEETQYF. The CDR3, as DNA: TGTGCCAGCAGTAAACTAGCGGAAGAGACCCAGTACTTC.

The V call is TRBV5-6, the J call TRBJ2-5; 8 nucleotides agree with TRBD2. The V gene's germline CDR1 is SGHDT and CDR2 YYEEEE. With V trimmed by 2 bases and J by 1 base, 10 bases remained unmatched. This CDR3 is built from 17 residues. CDR3 amino acids: CASSFSGTRAFQETQYF. The CDR3 DNA sequence: TGTGCCAGCAGCTTCTCCGGGACTAGAGCCTTCCAAGAGACCCAGTACTTC.

V is TRBV6-9 and J is TRBJ1-5; D not certain. Trimming removed 1 base from V and 13 bases from J, with 11 bases in between. There are 12 residues in the CDR3. CDR1 is MNHGY, CDR2 SVAAGI, per germline. The CDR3 spells CASSYWADLQHF. CDR3 coding DNA: TGTGCCAGCAGTTATTGGGCTGATCTACAGCATTTT.

The chain has TRBV7-3 and TRBJ2-3, with a weak D call TRBD2 (6 bases). The V gene's germline CDR1 is SGHTA and CDR2 FQGTGA. The CDR3 is made up of 13 amino acids. The ends were cut back, 6 bases at V and 6 bases at J, with 13 bases in the middle. CDR3 in amino acids: CASRGGGGDTQYF. The CDR3 DNA sequence: TGTGCCAGCAGGGGAGGTGGTGGGGATACGCAGTATTTT.